Below, 21 T cell receptor beta chains from the same sample are listed, as sequenced in a study of graft-versus-host responses after intestinal transplantation. No cognate antigen is known for these TCRs. Sequencing was performed with immunoSEQ multiplex PCR; in TCRdb, only in-frame clones are kept and a portion is missing. Of 80,000 to 95,000 clones detected, roughly 91% appear once; the ten largest clones hold about 2%. The sequenced sample was unstimulated CD8+ T cells sorted from spleen or lymph node cells, obtained before intestinal transplant. Source of these receptors: a human donor who received an intestinal transplant.

With respect to this clone: The sample holds other DNA sequences that translate to the same CDR3. This chain uses TRBV11-2 with TRBJ2-7; D is ambiguous. V dropped 4 bases and J dropped 4 bases, with 2 bases sitting between them. The germline gives CDR1 SGHAT, CDR2 FQNNGV. The length of the CDR3 is 10 residues. The CDR3 spells CASSSYEQYF. The CDR3 nucleotides are TGTGCCAGCAGCTCATACGAGCAGTACTTC.

J is TRBJ1-2 and V is TRBV19; 7 bases are shared with TRBD1. V gave up 5 bases and J gave up 4 bases; unmatched junction bases: 10. CDR3 length: 15 amino acids. Germline CDR1 and CDR2: LNHDA and SQIVND (reference sequence). The CDR3: CASSVDRANPYGYTF. The CDR3 coding sequence is TGTGCCAGTAGTGTCGACAGGGCGAATCCCTATGGCTACACCTTC.

The V and J genes are TRBV30 and TRBJ2-7; the D is unclear. Deletions cut 2 bases from V and 5 bases from J, with 10 bases between. This CDR3 spans 12 amino acids. Germline CDR1 and CDR2: GTSNPN and SVGIG (reference sequence). CDR3 DNA sequence: TGTGCCTGGAGTTCGACTCTCCACGAGCAGTACTTC. Its translation is CAWSSTLHEQYF.

The chain has TRBV19 and TRBJ1-5; D is unclear. The CDR3 extends over 14 amino acids. CDR1 is LNHDA, CDR2 SQIVND, per germline (reference sequence). The V gene lost 4 bases and the J gene lost 0 bases, with 7 bases spanning the gap. CDR3 DNA: TGTGCCAGTAGTAACCCCTATAGCAATCAGCCCCAGCATTTT. It yields the protein CASSNPYSNQPQHF.

CDR3 in DNA: TGTGCCAGCAGCGAACAGGGGCGGGGGAACACCGGGGAGCTGTTTTTT. Translated: CASSEQGRGNTGELFF. V usage is TRBV9 and J usage is TRBJ2-2; D perhaps matches TRBD1 (7 bases). The CDR3 has 16 residues. Trimming pared 3 bases from V and 1 base from J, leaving 13 bases between. Germline V lookup: CDR1 SGDLS, CDR2 YYNGEE.

The chain is built from TRBV4-3 and TRBJ2-3; no clear D. V lost 2 bases and J 3 bases, leaving 12 bases between the germline ends. This CDR3 has 15 amino acids. The germline gives CDR1 LGHNA, CDR2 YSLEER. The CDR3 DNA sequence: TGCGCCAGCAGCCAAAAAACAGTAGAGACAGATACGCAGTATTTT. Its translation: CASSQKTVETDTQYF.

The chain combines TRBV7-9 with TRBJ2-1; the D gene is possibly TRBD2 (6 bases). Trimming took off 9 bases at V and 9 bases at J, with 15 bases between the two ends. Germline V lookup: CDR1 SEHNR, CDR2 FQNEAQ (reference sequence). The CDR3 spans 12 residues. The CDR3 DNA sequence: TGTGCCAGTGCCTGGCGGGGTCCTGAGCAGTTCTTC. It is translated as CASAWRGPEQFF.

The chain joins TRBV9 to TRBJ2-2; D is unclear. V was cut by 0 bases and J by 4 bases, with 10 bases left in between. This CDR3 contains 15 residues. The germline gives CDR1 SGDLS, CDR2 YYNGEE. CDR3: CASSVGGYSTGELFF. The DNA of the CDR3 is TGTGCCAGCAGCGTAGGCGGCTATTCCACCGGGGAGCTGTTTTTT.

The V gene is TRBV4-3, the J gene TRBJ2-2; TRBD1 agrees at 7 bases. Germline V gene data show CDR1 as LGHNA and CDR2 as YSLEER. The CDR3 is made up of 14 amino acids. V shed 5 bases, J shed 10 bases, and the junction held 10 bases outside the gene matches. CDR3 nucleotide sequence: TGCGCCAGCAGCGACCGACAGGGAAAAGCGGAGCTGTTTTTT. Its protein is CASSDRQGKAELFF.

V usage is TRBV2 and J usage is TRBJ1-5, with 7 bases lining up with TRBD1. J lost 3 bases, V lost 6 bases, and 8 bases had no gene match. The CDR3 extends over 15 amino acids. Germline V CDR1 and CDR2: SNHLY, FYNNEI. Written as DNA, the CDR3 is TGTGCCAGCAGATTACAGGGGATGGTCAATCAGCCCCAGCATTTT. It codes for CASRLQGMVNQPQHF.

J is TRBJ1-1 and V is TRBV30, with TRBD1 matching 7 bases. The CDR3 sequence is 12 residues long. CDR1 is GTSNPN and CDR2 is SVGIG in the germline V gene (reference sequence). V shed 5 bases and J 2 bases; nucleotides not matched to a gene: 2. For the CDR3, the DNA is TGTGCCTGGCGACAGGGCAACACTGAAGCTTTCTTT. The encoded protein is CAWRQGNTEAFF.

This chain uses TRBV6-1 with TRBJ1-1; D is unresolved. Trimming took 4 bases from V and 0 from J, leaving 9 bases between them. Germline CDR1 MNHNS, CDR2 SASEGT. The CDR3 totals 14 residues. As DNA, the CDR3 is TGTGCCAGCAGTGCGACAACCATGAACACTGAAGCTTTCTTT. The encoded protein is CASSATTMNTEAFF.

The chain combines TRBV9 with TRBJ2-7, with a tentative D call TRBD2 (6 bases). CDR1 is SGDLS, CDR2 YYNGEE, per germline. There are 16 residues in the CDR3. The germline V and J ends were trimmed by 4 bases and 5 bases, with 22 bases remaining between them. Here the CDR3 DNA reads TGTGCCAGCAGCCAGGGAGGCAGACGCTCGGCGGACGAGCAGTACTTC. Translated, it gives CASSQGGRRSADEQYF.

The V call is TRBV9, the J call TRBJ2-2; 8 bases map to TRBD2. V trimming: 7 bases; J trimming: 0 bases; junction bases outside the gene matches: 5. CDR1 is SGDLS and CDR2 is YYNGEE in the germline V gene. The length of the CDR3 is 15 residues. CDR3 nucleotides: TGTGCCAGCGGGACGGGGGGGACGAACACCGGGGAGCTGTTTTTT. This gives the protein CASGTGGTNTGELFF.

This chain uses TRBV9 with TRBJ1-5; 7 positions match TRBD1. The CDR3 is 14 residues long. V was clipped by 0 bases and J by 7 bases; unmatched bases: 4. Germline V gene sequence: CDR1 SGDLS, CDR2 YYNGEE. CDR3 sequence reads: CASSVGTGGQPQHF. The CDR3, as DNA: TGTGCCAGCAGCGTAGGGACAGGAGGGCAGCCCCAGCATTTT. The entire variable domain, with the rest obtained from reference TRBV9 and TRBJ1-5, is as follows: DSGVTQTPKHLITATGQRVTLRCSPRSGDLSVYWYQQSLDQGLQFLIQYYNGEERAKGNILERFSAQQFPDLHSELNLSSLELGDSALYFCASSVGTGGQPQHFGDGTRLSIL.

In this sample, this clone turned up once. The CDR3 nucleotides read TGTGCCAGCAGCTTAGGAGACAATGAGCAGTTCTTC. It codes for CASSLGDNEQFF. This sequence joins TRBV11-2 and TRBJ2-1; D remains ambiguous. V dropped 1 base and J dropped 5 bases, with 3 bases sitting between them. The germline CDR1 and CDR2 sequences are SGHAT and FQNNGV. The CDR3 is 12 amino acids.

This clone was found once. The gene calls are TRBV5-4 and TRBJ2-1; the match to TRBD2 covers 15 bases. The CDR3 runs to 16 residues. Germline V lookup: CDR1 SGHNT, CDR2 YYREEE (reference sequence). The V segment lost 2 bases and the J segment 8 bases; nucleotides outside the gene matches: 5. The CDR3 reads CASSLGTSGGWDEQFF. In nucleotides, the CDR3 is TGTGCCAGCAGCTTAGGGACTAGCGGGGGGTGGGATGAGCAGTTCTTC.

The genes are TRBV5-1 and TRBJ2-2; 8 nucleotides match TRBD2. The CDR3 runs 17 residues. Germline lookup yields CDR1 SGHRS and CDR2 YFSETQ. V shed 3 bases and J 6 bases; nucleotides not matched to a gene: 13. The CDR3 loop reads CASSSPLGSGVPGELFF. In DNA, the CDR3 is TGCGCCAGCAGCTCCCCCCTCGGTAGCGGGGTTCCCGGGGAGCTGTTTTTT.

This rearrangement joins TRBV30 to TRBJ2-7, with a tentative D call TRBD1 (6 bases). CDR3 length equals 14 residues. V lost 0 bases and J 0 bases, leaving 9 bases between the germline ends. Looked up from germline, CDR1 is GTSNPN and CDR2 is SVGIG (reference sequence). For the CDR3, the DNA is TGTGCCTGGAGTGTTGGGACACACTCCTACGAGCAGTACTTC. It translates to CAWSVGTHSYEQYF.

The chain carries TRBV5-1 and TRBJ2-7, with a possible D match to TRBD1 (6 bases). Germline CDR1 and CDR2: SGHRS and YFSETQ. This CDR3 is built from 16 residues. V lost 4 bases, J lost 3 bases, and 20 bases lay in between. The CDR3 sequence is CASSPESLGARYEQYF. CDR3 DNA sequence: TGCGCCAGCAGCCCAGAATCATTGGGGGCCCGCTACGAGCAGTACTTC.

The V call is TRBV4-3, the J call TRBJ2-7; 7 bases are shared with TRBD1. Germline V gene data show CDR1 as LGHNA and CDR2 as YSLEER. The CDR3 has 13 amino acids. V lost 4 bases to trimming and J lost 7 bases; unmatched junction nucleotides: 7. Written as DNA, the CDR3 is TGCGCCAGCAGCCCGCAGGGGGTTGAGGAGCAGTACTTC. Its protein product is CASSPQGVEEQYF.